Detailed here is one T cell receptor beta chain. Antigen: not known. The record originates from a study of cytomegalovirus exposure and HLA in healthy donors. Study-level findings and limits: In a later analysis, specific HLA alleles were associated with approximately 17,000 TCR beta sequences at a 0.05 false discovery rate. Later findings reportedly placed an Asian-associated ancestry cluster below the approximately 670-donor mean for N-insertions.

CDR1 and CDR2 (germline): SGHRS, YFSETQ. The CDR3 has 19 amino acids. V shed 0 bases and J 1 base; nucleotides not matched to a gene: 13. With 60 Vbeta and 13 Jbeta primers, the PCR was carried out. Generated by immunoSEQ multiplex PCR, the TCRdb table keeps only in-frame clones and is missing some. The data contain around 170,000 clones, approximately 84% of them singletons. The sequencing sample was made of PBMCs. The chain couples TRBV5-1 to TRBJ2-4; 7 nucleotides agree with TRBD1. The clonotype comes from a man aged 45-60 years in good health and CMV-seronegative. The CDR3 is CASSLDEGARTGAKNIQYF. The CDR3 nucleotides read TGCGCCAGCAGCTTGGACGAGGGGGCGAGAACTGGGGCCAAAAACATTCAGTACTTC. The full variable domain, its missing parts supplied by reference TRBV5-1 and TRBJ2-4, is KAGVTQTPRYLIKTRGQQVTLSCSPISGHRSVSWYQQTPGQGLQFLFEYFSETQRNKGNFPGRFSGRQFSNSRSEMNVSTLELGDSALYLCASSLDEGARTGAKNIQYFGAGTRLSVL.